The 15 T cell receptor beta chains listed next were all sequenced from one sample in a study of PD-1 blockade in mismatch repair-deficient tumors. Method: immunoSEQ multiplex PCR; TCRdb's copy keeps in-frame clones and lacks some. The table has fewer than 50,000 clones, roughly 83% seen once; the top ten hold 22%. Sequencing was performed on peripheral blood, taken 4 weeks after starting pembrolizumab. These receptors were obtained from an adult with mismatch repair-deficient cancer.

V is TRBV30 and J is TRBJ2-1, with D possibly being TRBD1 (6 bases). Germline values: CDR1 GTSNPN, CDR2 SVGIG (reference sequence). There are 13 residues in the CDR3. Between the trimmed V and J ends, which lost 8 bases and 0 bases, there was a span of 11 bases. CDR3 in DNA: TGTGCCGGAACAGGGAGCTCCTACAATGAGCAGTTCTTC. This translates into CAGTGSSYNEQFF.

The chain has TRBV28 and TRBJ1-5; 8 positions agree with TRBD1. After removal of 3 bases from V and 4 bases from J, the junction contained 5 bases not matched to a gene. Germline V gene data show CDR1 as MDHEN and CDR2 as SYDVKM. CDR3 length: 15 residues. The CDR3 DNA follows: TGTGCCAGCAGTTTCGTCGGACAGGGAAATCAGCCCCAGCATTTT. It codes for CASSFVGQGNQPQHF.

This clone appeared once. V is TRBV5-1 and J is TRBJ2-3; D possibly corresponds to TRBD2 (5 bases). V gave up 1 base and J gave up 5 bases, with 11 bases separating them. The V gene's germline CDR1 is SGHRS and CDR2 YFSETQ. The CDR3 sequence is 14 residues long. The CDR3 DNA follows: TGCGCCAGCAGCTTGACTAGGACGGGAGATACGCAGTATTTT. It is translated as CASSLTRTGDTQYF.

This rearrangement joins TRBV13 to TRBJ2-5; 13 bases fit TRBD2. V was pared by 4 bases and J by 7 bases, with 6 bases of the junction left unmatched. The CDR3 runs to 15 residues. Germline assignment: CDR1 PRHDT and CDR2 FYEKMQ (reference sequence). The CDR3 nucleotides read TGTGCCAGCAGCTCAGGGACTAGCGGGATGGGGACCCAGTACTTC. As protein: CASSSGTSGMGTQYF.

J is TRBJ2-7 and V is TRBV5-1, with 10 bases matching TRBD1. CDR3 size: 15 residues. Unmatched junction bases numbered 5, after V lost 2 bases and J lost 3 bases. The germline CDR1 and CDR2 sequences are SGHRS and YFSETQ. Here the CDR3 DNA reads TGCGCCAGCAGCTTCTACCGGGACAGGGGCTACGAGCAGTACTTC. Translating it yields CASSFYRDRGYEQYF.

Only a few counts were recorded for this clone. The V gene is TRBV11-3, the J gene TRBJ2-7; D is unclear. The length of the CDR3 is 12 residues. The V and J ends lost 5 bases and 3 bases respectively, with 8 bases between them. Germline CDR1 reads SGHNT; CDR2 reads YENEEA. The DNA of the CDR3 is TGTGCCAGCAGCAGGCGAGTCTACGAGCAGTACTTC. Protein product: CASSRRVYEQYF.

This chain connects TRBV29-1 to TRBJ1-2; D ambiguous. V lost 0 bases, J lost 0 bases, and 8 bases lay in between. The CDR3 is 14 residues long. Germline V gene lookup returns CDR1 SQVTM and CDR2 ANQGSEA. The CDR3: CSVEDPRTNYGYTF. CDR3 DNA: TGCAGCGTTGAAGATCCCCGAACTAACTATGGCTACACCTTC.

The chain employs TRBV9 and TRBJ2-3; 9 bases fit TRBD2. CDR1 SGDLS and CDR2 YYNGEE come from the germline V gene. Trimming at V came to 5 bases and at J to 2 bases, leaving 6 bases not matched to a gene. This CDR3 spans 15 amino acids. In DNA, the CDR3 is TGTGCCAGCAGTCGCCCTAGCGGGATCACAGATACGCAGTATTTT. Its protein product is CASSRPSGITDTQYF. Combining the CDR3 with reference TRBV9 and TRBJ2-3 gives the whole variable domain DSGVTQTPKHLITATGQRVTLRCSPRSGDLSVYWYQQSLDQGLQFLIQYYNGEERAKGNILERFSAQQFPDLHSELNLSSLELGDSALYFCASSRPSGITDTQYFGPGTRLTVL.

This chain links TRBV10-2 with TRBJ2-2; D is uncertain. The V and J ends lost 9 bases and 3 bases respectively, with 14 bases between them. The germline CDR1 and CDR2 sequences are WSHSY and SAAADI. The CDR3 contains 14 residues. CDR3 sequence (DNA): TGCGCCAGTCGCTGGTCGTATGACACCGGGGAGCTGTTTTTT. Encoded protein: CASRWSYDTGELFF.

The chain has TRBV28 and TRBJ1-3; TRBD1 aligns across 7 bases. CDR3 length equals 17 residues. With 1 base clipped from V and 4 bases from J, the junction kept 10 bases outside the gene matches. Germline CDR1 reads MDHEN; CDR2 reads SYDVKM. In DNA, the CDR3 is TGTGCCAGCAGTTTATTGTTCCTGAGGGGGCTCGGAAACACCATATATTTT. Translated, it gives CASSLLFLRGLGNTIYF.

This chain connects TRBV6-6 to TRBJ2-1; D possibly matches TRBD1 or TRBD2 (5 bases each). Trimming stripped 6 bases from V and 9 bases from J, with 15 bases between. This CDR3 has 13 residues. CDR1 and CDR2 (germline): MNHNY, SVGAGI (reference sequence). The CDR3 DNA sequence: TGTGCCAGCAGCGGGGACGGCCGGAGTGAGCAGTTCTTC. It codes for CASSGDGRSEQFF.

The CDR3 region has the DNA TGTGCCAGCAGCTTAGCGGACAGGGGGCACGAGCAGTACTTC. As protein: CASSLADRGHEQYF. This chain connects TRBV7-8 to TRBJ2-7, with TRBD1 identical over 11 bases. The ends lost 0 bases at V and 5 bases at J; junction bases unmatched: 0. Per germline, CDR1 SGHVS and CDR2 FQNEAQ. CDR3 size: 14 residues.

This clone was detected many times. The rearrangement joins TRBV27 to TRBJ2-7; either TRBD1 or TRBD2 may fit D (5 bases each). CDR1 is MNHEY, CDR2 SMNVEV, per germline (reference sequence). The length of the CDR3 is 14 residues. The V gene lost 5 bases and the J gene lost 7 bases, with 18 bases spanning the gap. The CDR3 spells CASSPTRGRTEQYF. In DNA form, the CDR3 reads TGTGCCAGCAGTCCAACCCGGGGCCGGACTGAGCAGTACTTC.

The chain recombines TRBV28 with TRBJ2-7, with D unclear. The germline CDR1 and CDR2 sequences are MDHEN and SYDVKM. V was clipped by 6 bases and J by 4 bases, with 10 bases between them. The CDR3 runs 12 residues. The CDR3 DNA reads as TGTGCCAGCAGATCTGTACGGTACGAGCAGTACTTC. Translating gives CASRSVRYEQYF.

This clone appeared a single time. This sequence joins TRBV10-3 and TRBJ2-2, with TRBD2 matching over 7 bases. Germline trimming cut 8 bases from V and 2 bases from J; bases unmatched to any gene: 8. The length of the CDR3 is 15 residues. Germline V lookup: CDR1 ENHRY, CDR2 SYGVKD. CDR3 DNA sequence: TGTGCCATCTCGGCGGGAGTACGAAACACCGGGGAGCTGTTTTTT. It encodes CAISAGVRNTGELFF.